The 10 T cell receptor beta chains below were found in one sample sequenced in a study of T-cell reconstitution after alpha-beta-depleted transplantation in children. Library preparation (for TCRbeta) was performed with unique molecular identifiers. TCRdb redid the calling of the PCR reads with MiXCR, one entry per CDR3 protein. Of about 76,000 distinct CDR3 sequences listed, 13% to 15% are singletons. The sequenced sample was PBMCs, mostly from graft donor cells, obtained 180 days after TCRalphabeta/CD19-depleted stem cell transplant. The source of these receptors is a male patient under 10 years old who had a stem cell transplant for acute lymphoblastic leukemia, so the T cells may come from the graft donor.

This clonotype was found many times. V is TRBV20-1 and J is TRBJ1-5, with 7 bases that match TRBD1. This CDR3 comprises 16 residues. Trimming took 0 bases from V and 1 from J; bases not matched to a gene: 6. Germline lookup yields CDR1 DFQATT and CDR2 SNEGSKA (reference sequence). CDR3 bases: TGCAGTGCTAGAGATGGGGGCAGGGGGAGCAATCAGCCCCAGCATTTT. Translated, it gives CSARDGGRGSNQPQHF.

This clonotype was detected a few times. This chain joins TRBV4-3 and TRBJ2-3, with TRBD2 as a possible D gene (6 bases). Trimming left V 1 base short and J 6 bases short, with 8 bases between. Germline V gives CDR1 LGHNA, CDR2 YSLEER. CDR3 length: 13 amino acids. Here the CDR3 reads CASSQVTSDTQYF. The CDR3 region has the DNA TGCGCCAGCAGCCAAGTTACTAGCGATACGCAGTATTTT.

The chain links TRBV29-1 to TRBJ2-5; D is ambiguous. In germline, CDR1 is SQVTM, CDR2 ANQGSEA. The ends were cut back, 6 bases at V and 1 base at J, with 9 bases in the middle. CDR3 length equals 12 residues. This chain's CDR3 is CSVRHVQETQYF. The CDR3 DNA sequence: TGCAGCGTAAGACATGTCCAAGAGACCCAGTACTTC.

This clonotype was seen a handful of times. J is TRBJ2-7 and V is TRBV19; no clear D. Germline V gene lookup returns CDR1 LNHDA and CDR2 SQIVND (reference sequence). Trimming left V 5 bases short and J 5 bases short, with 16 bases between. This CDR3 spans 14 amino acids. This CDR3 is CASSFAYFLDEQYF. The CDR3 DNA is TGTGCCAGTAGTTTTGCTTATTTTCTAGACGAGCAGTACTTC. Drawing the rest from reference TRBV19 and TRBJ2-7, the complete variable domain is DGGITQSPKYLFRKEGQNVTLSCEQNLNHDAMYWYRQDPGQGLRLIYYSQIVNDFQKGDIAEGYSVSREKKESFPLTVTSAQKNPTAFYLCASSFAYFLDEQYFGPGTRLTVT.

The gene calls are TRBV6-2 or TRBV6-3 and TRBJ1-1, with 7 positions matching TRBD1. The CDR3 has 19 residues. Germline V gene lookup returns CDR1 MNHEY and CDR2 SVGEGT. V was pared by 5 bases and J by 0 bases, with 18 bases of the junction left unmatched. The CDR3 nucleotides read TGTGCCAGCAGTCACAAACAGGGGTTGTGGCAAGGCATGAACACTGAAGCTTTCTTT. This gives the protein CASSHKQGLWQGMNTEAFF.

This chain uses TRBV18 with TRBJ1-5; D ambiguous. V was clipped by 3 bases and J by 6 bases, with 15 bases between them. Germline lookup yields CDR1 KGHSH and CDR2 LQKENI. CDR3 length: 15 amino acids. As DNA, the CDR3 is TGTGCCAGCTCACCGGACCCGGCGTTCGGTCAGCCCCAGCATTTT. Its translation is CASSPDPAFGQPQHF.

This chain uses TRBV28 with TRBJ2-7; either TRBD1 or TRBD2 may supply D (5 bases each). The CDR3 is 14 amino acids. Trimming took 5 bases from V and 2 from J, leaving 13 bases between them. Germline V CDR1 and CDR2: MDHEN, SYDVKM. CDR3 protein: CASSDWDGTYEQYF. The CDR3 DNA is TGTGCCAGCAGTGATTGGGACGGGACCTACGAGCAGTACTTC. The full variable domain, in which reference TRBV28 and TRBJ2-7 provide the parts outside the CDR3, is DVKVTQSSRYLVKRTGEKVFLECVQDMDHENMFWYRQDPGLGLRLIYFSYDVKMKEKGDIPEGYSVSREKKERFSLILESASTNQTSMYLCASSDWDGTYEQYFGPGTRLTVT.

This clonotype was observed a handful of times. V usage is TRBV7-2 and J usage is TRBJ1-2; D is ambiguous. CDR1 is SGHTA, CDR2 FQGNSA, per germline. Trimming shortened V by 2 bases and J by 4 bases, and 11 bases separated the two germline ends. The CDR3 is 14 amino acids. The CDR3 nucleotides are TGTGCCAGCAGCTTAAGGGCACGCAGCTATGGCTACACCTTC. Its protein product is CASSLRARSYGYTF.

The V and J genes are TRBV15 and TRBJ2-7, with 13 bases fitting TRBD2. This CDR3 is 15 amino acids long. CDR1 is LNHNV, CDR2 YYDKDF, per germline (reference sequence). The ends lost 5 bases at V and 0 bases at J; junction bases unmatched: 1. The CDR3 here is CATSRLAGGSYEQYF. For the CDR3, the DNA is TGTGCCACCAGCCGACTAGCGGGGGGCTCCTACGAGCAGTACTTC. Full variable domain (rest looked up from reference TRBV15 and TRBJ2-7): DAMVIQNPRYQVTQFGKPVTLSCSQTLNHNVMYWYQQKSSQAPKLLFHYYDKDFNNEADTPDNFQSRRPNTSFCFLDIRSPGLGDTAMYLCATSRLAGGSYEQYFGPGTRLTVT.

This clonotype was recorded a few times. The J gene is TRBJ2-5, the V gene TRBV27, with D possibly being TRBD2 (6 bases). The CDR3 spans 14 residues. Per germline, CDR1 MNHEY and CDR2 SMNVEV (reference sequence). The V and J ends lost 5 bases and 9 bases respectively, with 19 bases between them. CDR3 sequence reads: CASSLFTGERAQYF. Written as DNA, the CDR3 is TGTGCCAGCAGTCTATTTACGGGGGAAAGGGCCCAGTACTTC.